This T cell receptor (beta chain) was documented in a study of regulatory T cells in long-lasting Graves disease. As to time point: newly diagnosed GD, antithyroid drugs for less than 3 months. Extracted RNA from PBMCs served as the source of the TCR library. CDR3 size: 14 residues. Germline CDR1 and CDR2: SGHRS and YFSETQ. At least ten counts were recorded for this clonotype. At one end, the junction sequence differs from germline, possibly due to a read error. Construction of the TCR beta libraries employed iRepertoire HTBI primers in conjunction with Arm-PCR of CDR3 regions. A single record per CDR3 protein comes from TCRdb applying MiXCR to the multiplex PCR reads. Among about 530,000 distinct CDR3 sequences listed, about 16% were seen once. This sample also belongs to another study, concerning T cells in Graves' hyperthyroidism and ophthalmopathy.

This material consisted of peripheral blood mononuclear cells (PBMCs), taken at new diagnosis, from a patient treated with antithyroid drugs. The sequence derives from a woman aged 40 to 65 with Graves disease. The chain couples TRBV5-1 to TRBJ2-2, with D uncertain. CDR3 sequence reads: CASSLGVNTGELFF. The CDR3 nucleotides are TGTGCCAGCAGCTTAGGAGTGAACACCGGGGAGCTGTTTTTT.